This T cell receptor (beta chain) was identified in a study of blood T cell repertoires in COVID-19. At the level of the study: Sources were T cells, B-cell-depleted T cells, or PBMCs; the material itself was cDNA or gDNA.

Authors' methods: Nucleated cell number was recorded as an estimate derived from reference gene primer amplification. The method was immunoSEQ multiplex PCR; TCRdb's version includes in-frame clones alone and lacks a portion of them. That table furnishes V, J and clone size, whereas the DNA furnished D and trimming. The sample carries about 160,000 clones, approximately 83% recorded once. This CDR3 contains 13 residues. Germline loops: CDR1 SGHTA, CDR2 FQGNSA. V lost 1 base, J lost 5 bases, and 8 bases lay in between. A single count supports this clone. The V and J genes are TRBV7-2 and TRBJ1-2; D remains unclear. The sequenced material came from peripheral blood. This sequence originates from a man in his sixties or seventies who had recovered from COVID-19. This CDR3 reads CASSLGRTYGYTF. CDR3 DNA sequence: TGTGCCAGCAGCTTAGGACGGACTTATGGCTACACCTTC.